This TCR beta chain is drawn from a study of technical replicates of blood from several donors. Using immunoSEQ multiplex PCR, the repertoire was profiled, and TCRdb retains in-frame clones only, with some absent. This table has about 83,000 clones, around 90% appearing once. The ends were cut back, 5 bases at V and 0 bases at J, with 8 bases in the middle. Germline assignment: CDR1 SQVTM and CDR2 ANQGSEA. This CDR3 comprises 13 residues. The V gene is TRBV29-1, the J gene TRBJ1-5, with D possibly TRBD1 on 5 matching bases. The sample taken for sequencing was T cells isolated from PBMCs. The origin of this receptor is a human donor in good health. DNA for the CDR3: TGCAGCGTTTTGGACAATAGCAATCAGCCCCAGCATTTT. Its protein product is CSVLDNSNQPQHF.